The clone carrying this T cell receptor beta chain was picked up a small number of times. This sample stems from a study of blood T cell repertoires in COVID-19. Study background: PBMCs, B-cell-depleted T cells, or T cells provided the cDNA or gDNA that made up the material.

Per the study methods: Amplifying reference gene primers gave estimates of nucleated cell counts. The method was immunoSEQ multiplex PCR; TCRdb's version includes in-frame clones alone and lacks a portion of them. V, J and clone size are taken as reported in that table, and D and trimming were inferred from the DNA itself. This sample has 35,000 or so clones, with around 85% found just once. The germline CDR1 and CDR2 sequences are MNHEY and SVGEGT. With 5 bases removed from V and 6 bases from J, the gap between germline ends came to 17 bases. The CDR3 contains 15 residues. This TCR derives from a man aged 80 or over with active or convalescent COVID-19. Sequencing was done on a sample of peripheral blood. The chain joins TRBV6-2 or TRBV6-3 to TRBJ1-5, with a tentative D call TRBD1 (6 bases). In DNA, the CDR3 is TGTGCCAGCAGTCTGACACAGGGAGGGAGTCAGCCCCAGCATTTT. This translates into CASSLTQGGSQPQHF.